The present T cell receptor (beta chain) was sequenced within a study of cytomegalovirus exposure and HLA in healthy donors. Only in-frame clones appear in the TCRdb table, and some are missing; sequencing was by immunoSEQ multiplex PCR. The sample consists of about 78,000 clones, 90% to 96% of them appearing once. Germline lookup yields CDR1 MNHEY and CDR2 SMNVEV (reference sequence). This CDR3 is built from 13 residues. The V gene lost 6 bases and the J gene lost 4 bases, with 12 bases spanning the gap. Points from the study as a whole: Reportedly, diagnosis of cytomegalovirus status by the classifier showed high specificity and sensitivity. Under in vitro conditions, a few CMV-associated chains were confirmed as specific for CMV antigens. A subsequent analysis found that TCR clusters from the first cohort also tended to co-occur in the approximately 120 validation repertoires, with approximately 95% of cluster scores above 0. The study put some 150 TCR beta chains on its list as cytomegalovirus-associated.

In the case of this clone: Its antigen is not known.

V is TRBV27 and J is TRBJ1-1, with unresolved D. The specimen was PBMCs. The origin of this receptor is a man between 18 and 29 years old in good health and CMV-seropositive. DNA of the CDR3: TGTGCCAGCAGGCGGCCCGTAAGCACTGAAGCTTTCTTT. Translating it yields CASRRPVSTEAFF.